This T cell receptor (beta chain) is drawn from a study of T cell changes during pregnancy in multiple sclerosis. Repertoires were generated with immunoSEQ multiplex PCR, while TCRdb's copy carries only in-frame clones and drops some. The sample lists about 41,000 clones; roughly 90% were seen once. The receptor's source is a female donor with multiple sclerosis, enrolled in a pregnancy study. Specimen: CD8+ T cells from peripheral blood mononuclear cells, collected in the third trimester of pregnancy.

CDR3 bases: TGCGCCAGCAGCGGACAGGGGGGGTACGAGCAGTACTTC. This codes for CASSGQGGYEQYF. The chain combines TRBV5-1 with TRBJ2-7, with 10 bases identical to TRBD1. The CDR3 runs 13 residues. V was clipped by 4 bases and J by 4 bases; unmatched bases: 2. The germline gives CDR1 SGHRS, CDR2 YFSETQ.